This T cell receptor beta chain was sequenced for a study of blood T cell repertoires in COVID-19. Study-level information: The study drew acute and convalescent COVID-19 samples from the United States, Italy and Spain.

The CDR3 runs to 17 residues. The germline V gene encodes CDR1 SEHNR and CDR2 FQNEAQ (reference sequence). V was clipped by 3 bases and J by 2 bases; unmatched bases: 10. Assay: immunoSEQ multiplex PCR; the TCRdb copy retains only in-frame clones and omits some. The sample has roughly 130,000 clones; just under 85% are singletons. Input material: PBMCs or T cells enriched from blood (not recorded which). V usage is TRBV7-9 and J usage is TRBJ1-1; 9 nucleotides line up with TRBD1. The TCR was taken from a man aged 45-60 years who had recovered from COVID-19. DNA of the CDR3: TGTGCCAGCAGCTTCCGACGACCGGGACAGGGAAACACTGAAGCTTTCTTT. This translates into CASSFRRPGQGNTEAFF.